A selection of T cell receptor beta chains follows, all from one sample in a study of T-cell reconstitution after alpha-beta-depleted transplantation in children. TCRdb ran MiXCR on the PCR reads and lists one entry per CDR3 protein. Among over 200,000 distinct CDR3 sequences, over 15% were seen once, and the ten largest hold about 45%. The specimen was PBMCs, mostly from graft donor cells, collected 360 days after TCRalphabeta/CD19-depleted stem cell transplant. Receptor source: a male patient between 2 and 10 years old who had a stem cell transplant for acute lymphoblastic leukemia, so the T cells may come from the graft donor. Both conserved end residues are part of each CDR3. The order of the fields is clone size, V gene, D gene, J gene, CDR3 protein, CDR3 DNA. The D gene is left open where the match is weak. The size field is filled for only some rows; it gives once, few, many or a size class.

abundance: few; v_gene: TRBV4-2; d_gene: TRBD2; j_gene: TRBJ2-3; CDR3aa: CASSHPLAGPEDTQYF; CDR3nt: TGTGCCAGCAGCCACCCACTAGCGGGGCCGGAAGATACGCAGTATTTT
abundance: few; v_gene: TRBV6-2/TRBV6-3; d_gene: NA; j_gene: TRBJ2-5; CDR3aa: CASSYSAGTQYF; CDR3nt: TGTGCCAGCAGTTACTCGGCGGGGACCCAGTACTTC
abundance: few; v_gene: TRBV27; d_gene: NA; j_gene: TRBJ1-1; CDR3aa: CASSRGGAEAFF; CDR3nt: TGTGCCAGCAGTCGGGGAGGGGCTGAAGCTTTCTTT
abundance: few; v_gene: TRBV7-6; d_gene: NA; j_gene: TRBJ2-2; CDR3aa: CASSPGQIDPGELFF; CDR3nt: TGTGCCAGCAGCCCAGGACAGATTGATCCCGGGGAGCTGTTTTTT
abundance: many; v_gene: TRBV20-1; d_gene: NA; j_gene: TRBJ1-1; CDR3aa: CSARETGTEAFF; CDR3nt: TGCAGTGCTAGAGAAACTGGGACTGAAGCTTTCTTT
abundance: few; v_gene: TRBV7-3; d_gene: NA; j_gene: TRBJ2-5; CDR3aa: CASSPRALTGETQYF; CDR3nt: TGTGCCAGCAGCCCCCGGGCTCTAACGGGAGAGACCCAGTACTTC
abundance: few; v_gene: TRBV12-3/TRBV12-4; d_gene: TRBD2; j_gene: TRBJ2-1; CDR3aa: CASSLQRGGNEQFF; CDR3nt: TGTGCCAGCAGTTTACAGCGGGGGGGCAATGAGCAGTTCTTC
abundance: few; v_gene: TRBV5-1; d_gene: NA; j_gene: TRBJ2-1; CDR3aa: CASSLGLGFAYNEQFF; CDR3nt: TGCGCCAGCAGCTTGGGGCTAGGGTTCGCCTACAATGAGCAGTTCTTC
abundance: NA; v_gene: TRBV7-2; d_gene: NA; j_gene: TRBJ1-6; CDR3aa: CASSLALSGSSYNSPLHF; CDR3nt: TGTGCCAGCAGCTTGGCCCTGTCGGGGAGCTCCTATAATTCACCCCTCCACTTT
abundance: few; v_gene: TRBV5-6; d_gene: TRBD1; j_gene: TRBJ1-6; CDR3aa: CASSRGQGGSPLHF; CDR3nt: TGTGCCAGCAGCCGGGGACAGGGAGGCTCACCCCTCCACTTT
abundance: NA; v_gene: TRBV11-3; d_gene: NA; j_gene: TRBJ1-4; CDR3aa: CASSLVSRLPNEKLFF; CDR3nt: TGTGCCAGCAGCTTAGTTTCGAGGTTGCCTAATGAAAAACTGTTTTTT
abundance: NA; v_gene: TRBV6-1; d_gene: NA; j_gene: TRBJ2-3; CDR3aa: CASSEEEGLTDTQYF; CDR3nt: TGTGCCAGCAGTGAAGAGGAGGGGCTCACAGATACGCAGTATTTT
abundance: NA; v_gene: TRBV30; d_gene: NA; j_gene: TRBJ1-1; CDR3aa: CAWSRANTEAFF; CDR3nt: TGTGCCTGGAGCAGGGCGAACACTGAAGCTTTCTTT
abundance: NA; v_gene: TRBV10-3; d_gene: TRBD2; j_gene: TRBJ2-2; CDR3aa: CAIPRLAENTGELFF; CDR3nt: TGTGCCATCCCCAGACTAGCGGAAAACACCGGGGAGCTGTTTTTT
abundance: once; v_gene: TRBV12-3/TRBV12-4; d_gene: NA; j_gene: TRBJ2-2; CDR3aa: CASSLMGSPNTGELFF; CDR3nt: TGTGCCAGCAGTTTAATGGGGAGTCCTAACACCGGGGAGCTGTTTTTT
abundance: NA; v_gene: TRBV7-6; d_gene: NA; j_gene: TRBJ1-2; CDR3aa: CASSSPSDRRGANYGYTF; CDR3nt: TGTGCCAGCAGCTCTCCCTCGGACAGAAGGGGTGCTAACTATGGCTACACCTTC
abundance: NA; v_gene: TRBV5-1; d_gene: TRBD1; j_gene: TRBJ1-1; CDR3aa: CASSLDASNWGQNTEVFF; CDR3nt: TGCGCCAGCAGCTTGGACGCTTCAAACTGGGGACAGAACACTGAAGTTTTCTTT
abundance: many; v_gene: TRBV5-7; d_gene: NA; j_gene: TRBJ2-7; CDR3aa: CASSLYRRTIYEQYF; CDR3nt: TGTGCCAGCAGCTTATACAGGCGGACCATCTACGAGCAGTACTTC
abundance: NA; v_gene: TRBV7-9; d_gene: TRBD1; j_gene: TRBJ2-7; CDR3aa: CASSLPRTGAEEQYF; CDR3nt: TGTGCCAGCAGCTTACCCAGGACAGGGGCGGAGGAGCAGTACTTC
abundance: NA; v_gene: TRBV4-2; d_gene: TRBD2; j_gene: TRBJ2-3; CDR3aa: CASSQDAGGPGTDTQYF; CDR3nt: TGTGCCAGCAGCCAAGATGCGGGGGGGCCTGGCACAGATACGCAGTATTTT
abundance: NA; v_gene: TRBV12-3/TRBV12-4; d_gene: NA; j_gene: TRBJ2-1; CDR3aa: CASSDPGEQFF; CDR3nt: TGTGCCAGCAGCGATCCCGGGGAGCAGTTCTTC
abundance: NA; v_gene: TRBV7-2; d_gene: NA; j_gene: TRBJ2-3; CDR3aa: CASSLAQGEGVTQYF; CDR3nt: TGTGCCAGCAGCTTAGCACAGGGAGAAGGTGTTACGCAGTATTTT
abundance: NA; v_gene: TRBV7-8; d_gene: TRBD1; j_gene: TRBJ2-2; CDR3aa: CASRPNRGVNTGELFF; CDR3nt: TGTGCCAGCAGGCCTAACAGGGGGGTCAACACCGGGGAGCTGTTTTTT
abundance: few; v_gene: TRBV5-4; d_gene: NA; j_gene: TRBJ2-1; CDR3aa: CASSLRQGGNEQFF; CDR3nt: TGTGCCAGCAGCTTACGCCAGGGAGGCAATGAGCAGTTCTTC
abundance: NA; v_gene: TRBV20-1; d_gene: TRBD1; j_gene: TRBJ2-7; CDR3aa: CSAPPRGQGAYEQYF; CDR3nt: TGCAGTGCTCCGCCAAGAGGACAGGGAGCCTACGAGCAGTACTTC